Detailed here is one TCR beta chain. This clone's antigen is unknown. No per-base quality is available; no much larger clone lies one base away. The cohort was made up of roughly 670 healthy bone marrow donors. At the time of sampling, every cohort member was nominally healthy, though immune exposures that went unrecorded were likely present. The donor was CMV seronegative and belonged to the group of approximately 320 seronegative cohort members. A peripheral blood sample was collected from each donor, and TCR beta sequencing was performed on peripheral blood mononuclear cells. Genomic DNA was extracted from the blood cell samples with the Qiagen DNeasy Blood Extraction Kit. These data belong to a study of cytomegalovirus exposure and HLA in healthy donors (dated by TCRdb to the late 2010s). Context from the whole study: An earlier analysis of approximately 550 of the donors reported about 250 Gb of sequence data and 117 million unique TCR beta sequences from about 179 million T cells. An early release covering 550 to 650 HLA-typed donors comprised 250 to 350 gigabases of sequencing data and some 79 million unique TCR sequences. Of the approximately 370 genotyped donors, 65% to 90% were placed in the genetic ancestry cluster associated with self-reported Caucasian donors. The aim of the study was to test whether cataloging public T cell receptors could identify signatures of past pathogen exposure. The study used immunosequencing to profile the T cell repertoires of hundreds of subjects and linked those repertoires to cytomegalovirus serostatus. A separate validation cohort of 100 to 150 different subjects was used in addition to the approximately 700-subject first cohort. The study combined high-throughput TCR immunosequencing, statistical association of individual TCRs with disease status, and machine learning to predict cytomegalovirus infection status. To study patterns of TCR occurrence, a later analysis re-analyzed previously published TCR beta repertoires from 500 to 850 donors and added high-resolution HLA genotyping. Rather than drawing on any new phenotypic data, the later analysis identified candidate immune exposures from TCR beta sequences and the way those sequences occurred across donors. An earlier analysis of about 600 of the donors used high-throughput TCR beta sequencing to judge whether each TCR beta V gene segment behaved as functional or pseudogenic. Donor age, sex, ethnicity and CMV serostatus were compiled together with the repertoire data. A later genetic analysis took genome-wide SNP genotypes for about 65% of the 666 donors and used that subset as a discovery cohort. All discovery cohort repertoires had been generated on a single sequencing platform. HLA typing included class I and class II loci at four-digit resolution. Typing coverage varied by locus: 629-630 donors for A, B, C, DRB1 and DQB1; 500 to 550 for DQA1; more than 600 for DPA1; about 450 for DPB1. Roughly five DR-DQ haplotypes were handled as single units for association and clustering, since linkage in the cohort was strong. On average, around 240,000 unique TCR beta nucleotide sequences were sequenced per donor among some 430 genotyped donors of the cohort, with roughly 18% of those sequences being non-productive. What the authors observed across the whole study: Roughly uniform sequencing depth across donors was assumed in presence/absence analyses, although this assumption may not hold. Several of the top co-occurrence clusters appeared to be linked to parvovirus B19, influenza, CMV and Epstein-Barr virus, according to a later analysis. Some IMGT-functional V segments, including TRBV6-2 and TRBV6-3, could not be told apart with the 87-base-pair reads, so those segments were excluded. In an earlier analysis of fewer than 750 of the donors, most TCR beta V segments were observed in productive rearrangements about 87% or about 30% of the time, broadly matching IMGT annotations. According to a later genetic analysis, donors in an Asian-associated ancestry cluster had fewer N-insertions in productive TCRs than the roughly 670-donor mean. An association between a missense DCLRE1C variant and V-gene and J-gene trimming of TCR beta chains was found in a later genetic analysis and replicated in an independent cohort. A later analysis found that TCR association rates varied across HLA loci, with DRB1 alleles showing the most associated TCRs and HLA-C alleles the fewest. Immune exposure information for the cohort was limited to CMV serostatus. HLA typing was unavailable for some donors at each locus, so association tests used only the typed subset. Most CMV-associated TCR beta chains appeared to be HLA-restricted in a later analysis, and the HLA associations seemed to be driven largely by CMV exposure. Only TCR beta chains were sequenced in this cohort, and the absence of alpha or paired-chain data limited detectable features. A further reported finding was that TCR beta sequences accurately predicted the HLA-A and HLA-B alleles for most subjects in the first cohort. The authors suggested that the approach could potentially be extended to other disease states and immunological phenotypes. A cluster of highly shared sequence variants was judged likely to represent a technical artifact of the sequencing pipeline. Most TCR sequences were seen in very few donors, while some public TCRs were found in many individuals. Compared with equally common non-associated chains, HLA-associated TCR beta chains in a later analysis were more clonally expanded and had lower generation probabilities. Because counts were too low, about 18 rarely observed V segments, including chromosome 9 orphons, were excluded from the earlier analysis of about 500 of the donors. The study gave a list of 150 to 200 TCR beta chains associated with cytomegalovirus. In vitro tests confirmed that a few of the cytomegalovirus-associated TCR beta chains recognize cytomegalovirus antigens. The classifier was reported to diagnose cytomegalovirus status with high specificity and sensitivity in both the original cohort and the validation cohort. A later analysis associated roughly 17,000 TCR beta sequences with specific HLA alleles at a false discovery rate of 0.05. Correlated functional status among segregating V segments might be attributable to linkage disequilibrium, but an unknown experimental factor could not be ruled out. Strong co-occurrence of HLA alleles, especially DR and DQ, made assigning TCR associations to individual alleles difficult.

Unmatched junction bases come to 6, with V trimmed by 5 bases and J by 3 bases. CDR1 is given as SGHAT and CDR2 as FQNNGV, both from the germline V gene. From its cysteine to its phenylalanine, the CDR3 spans 15 amino acids. The DNA shown is the 45-base CDR3, in frame from base 1. Library construction relied on the immunoSEQ multiplex PCR assay. For the multiplex PCR, a mixture combining 60 forward primers for TCR Vbeta segments and 13 reverse primers for TCR Jbeta segments was used. Amplification of the CDR3 region of rearranged TCR beta genes was performed with a multiplex PCR assay on genomic DNA. The amplified TCR beta libraries were sequenced on the Illumina HiSeq System as 87-base-pair reads. As for the original processing: A later analysis tallied 80 million to 95 million unique TCR beta chains across the 666 repertoires, and approximately 11 million of those chains were shared by two or more donors. To remove PCR and sequencing errors, raw reads were error-corrected and collapsed into unique sequences using a nearest-neighbor algorithm that merged closely related sequences. To assign V, D and J gene segments, CDR3 sequences were aligned to IMGT reference sequences. Each retained sequence needed at least a six-nucleotide match to both a V gene segment and a J gene segment. A rearrangement counted as productive if the CDR3 had no stop codons and remained in frame with V and J, and every other rearrangement counted as non-productive. CDR3 was defined by IMGT convention, running from the second conserved V-encoded cysteine to the conserved J-encoded phenylalanine. Sequences without an unambiguous match to a single V gene segment were excluded from the earlier analysis of several hundred of the donors. In an earlier analysis of 587 of the donors, a V segment was called functional when productive rearrangements were above 56.7%, and segregating when the standard deviation between donors exceeded 5%. A statistical classification framework was developed to diagnose cytomegalovirus status using the catalog of TCR beta chain sequences. V and J gene assignment, in a later analysis, came from comparing TCR nucleotide sequences with IMGT/GENE-DB human TR gene sequences. In a later analysis, CDR3 sequences and most-parsimonious VDJ recombination scenarios were assigned using the TCRdist pipeline. A later analysis defined each TCR beta chain by its CDR3 amino acid sequence plus V-gene family, and excluded reads lacking a unique V-gene family. In a later analysis, some 600 highly shared, low-generation-probability nucleotide sequences were removed to address suspected cross-contamination and a sequencing artifact. In a later analysis, a clonal expansion index was calculated for each public chain from normalized within-repertoire ranks of inferred template counts. In a later analysis, generation probabilities were computed using a VDJ recombination model fitted to out-of-frame rearrangements, and the results were checked against IGoR. In a later analysis, hypergeometric tests were used to score TCR-TCR, TCR-HLA and TCR-CMV co-occurrence, with a repertoire-size bias correction applied to TCR pairs. A later analysis estimated false discovery rates by permuting HLA or CMV assignments 20 times. A later analysis grouped co-occurring TCRs with DBSCAN, adding TCRdist sequence similarity when clustering within HLA-allele-positive subsets. Repertoires with fewer than 30,000 or more than 120,000 public chains, plus five repertoires with anomalous nucleotide sharing, were excluded from co-occurrence clustering. Held by TCRdb, this immuneACCESS table contains in-frame sequences only and omits some clones. Under half of the omission traces to an unresolved V gene where checked; the cause of the rest is unknown. Clone size and V and J calls were adopted from that table, with D and trimming inferred from the DNA. The sample table contains 50,000 to 75,000 clones; only one count was recorded for about four fifths of them. 3% to 4.5% of the sample is held by the ten biggest clonotypes.

Source material: PBMCs. The TCR was taken from a woman in her thirties or forties in good health and CMV-seronegative. The chain is made from TRBV11-2 and TRBJ2-3; TRBD1 aligns with 9 central bases. This receptor has the CDR3 CASSPGQGRTDTQYF. The nucleotide sequence reads TGTGCCAGCAGCCCAGGACAGGGGCGGACAGATACGCAGTATTTT.